The clone carrying this T cell receptor (beta chain) was seen only a few times. Profiling relied on immunoSEQ multiplex PCR, and the TCRdb table lists in-frame clones only, not all of them. The table includes roughly 68,000 clones, less than 90% detected once. The data derive from a study of blood T cell repertoires in COVID-19. Sequencing input: peripheral blood. The TCR comes from a man over 45 with active COVID-19.

The CDR3 region is CASRGGTDYGYTF. In nucleotides, the CDR3 is TGTGCCAGCAGGGGGGGGACCGACTATGGCTACACCTTC. The V call is TRBV12-3 or TRBV12-4, the J call TRBJ1-2; a possible D gene is TRBD1 (5 bases). The CDR3 length is 13 residues. V was shortened by 6 bases and J by 3 bases, with 11 bases between the two germline ends.